One sample yielded the 9 T cell receptor beta chains listed below, sequenced in a study of CD8 T cells in ankylosing spondylitis. A single record per CDR3 protein comes from TCRdb applying MiXCR to the 5' RACE reads. The data hold about 140,000 distinct CDR3 sequences, with 7.3% observed a single time. The specimen was blood, either unsorted or a sorted T cell fraction (not recorded which). These TCRs come from a female donor with ankylosing spondylitis or in good health (not recorded which).

There are many counts of this clonotype. The chain combines TRBV5-1 with TRBJ2-3; D remains ambiguous. V shed 0 bases and J shed 2 bases, with 4 bases lying between them. This CDR3 has 13 residues. Germline-derived CDR1 and CDR2 are SGHRS and YFSETQ. The CDR3 is CASSLELTDTQYF. The DNA for the CDR3 is TGCGCCAGCAGCTTGGAACTCACAGATACGCAGTATTTT. Using reference TRBV5-1 and TRBJ2-3 for the parts outside the CDR3, the full variable domain is KAGVTQTPRYLIKTRGQQVTLSCSPISGHRSVSWYQQTPGQGLQFLFEYFSETQRNKGNFPGRFSGRQFSNSRSEMNVSTLELGDSALYLCASSLELTDTQYFGPGTRLTVL.

Many counts were recorded for this clonotype. The CDR3 is CASTRRQNTEAFF. The CDR3 DNA follows: TGTGCCAGCACACGGCGCCAGAACACTGAAGCTTTCTTT. This chain links TRBV9 with TRBJ1-1; D uncertain. The V end was cut by 6 bases, the J end by 1 base, with 10 bases between. The CDR3 is 13 amino acids. Looked up from germline, CDR1 is SGDLS and CDR2 is YYNGEE. The whole variable domain, filled in from reference TRBV9 and TRBJ1-1, reads DSGVTQTPKHLITATGQRVTLRCSPRSGDLSVYWYQQSLDQGLQFLIQYYNGEERAKGNILERFSAQQFPDLHSELNLSSLELGDSALYFCASTRRQNTEAFFGQGTRLTVV.

This clonotype was found many times. The chain carries TRBV7-2 and TRBJ1-2; the D gene is possibly TRBD1 (6 bases). Trimming removed 4 bases from V and 7 bases from J, with 16 bases in between. This CDR3 region has 14 residues. CDR1 is SGHTA and CDR2 is FQGNSA in the germline V gene. CDR3 in DNA: TGTGCCAGCAGCTCATTCACAGGGATGGGTGGCTACACCTTC. It yields the protein CASSSFTGMGGYTF.

Ten or more counts support this clonotype. The V call is TRBV24-1, the J call TRBJ1-2, with 11 bases lining up with TRBD1. J lost 6 bases, V lost 0 bases, and 2 bases had no gene match. Germline-derived CDR1 and CDR2 are KGHDR and SFDVKD. The CDR3 is 15 residues long. The CDR3 DNA sequence: TGTGCCACCAGTGATTTGGGACAGGGGGCAGATGGCTACACCTTC. This codes for CATSDLGQGADGYTF.

Comment on this clonotype: An end of the junction differs from the germline gene, which may be a read error. The V call is TRBV10-3, the J call TRBJ1-2, with TRBD1 identical over 8 bases. Germline V gives CDR1 ENHRY, CDR2 SYGVKD. This CDR3 has 15 amino acids. The CDR3 is CTISESGGENYGYTF. CDR3 bases: TGTACCATCAGTGAATCAGGGGGCGAAAACTATGGCTACACCTTC.

This clonotype was seen at least ten times. This chain uses TRBV9 with TRBJ1-4; D is unresolved. The CDR3 extends over 14 amino acids. Germline-derived CDR1 and CDR2 are SGDLS and YYNGEE. V was shortened by 4 bases and J by 1 base, with 8 bases between the two germline ends. The CDR3 coding sequence is TGTGCCAGCAGCCGAGGGAGAACTAATGAAAAACTGTTTTTT. Translating it yields CASSRGRTNEKLFF.

This clonotype has a count of ten or more. The V gene is TRBV28, the J gene TRBJ1-2, with D perhaps TRBD1 (6 bases). The V gene lost 7 bases and the J gene lost 4 bases, with 13 bases spanning the gap. Germline CDR1 and CDR2: MDHEN and SYDVKM. This CDR3 has 13 amino acids. The CDR3 loop is CASIPRGSYGYTF. The CDR3 nucleotides are TGTGCCAGCATCCCTAGGGGGTCCTATGGCTACACCTTC.

This clonotype occurred many times. The V gene is TRBV5-1, the J gene TRBJ2-4, with unresolved D. From germline, CDR1 is SGHRS and CDR2 YFSETQ. Between the trimmed V and J ends, which lost 5 bases and 0 bases, there was a span of 12 bases. The CDR3 sequence is 15 residues long. The CDR3 loop reads CASRVGSLAKNIQYF. CDR3 sequence (DNA): TGCGCCAGCAGAGTAGGGTCCTTAGCCAAAAACATTCAGTACTTC.

This clonotype was seen only a few times. The chain couples TRBV28 to TRBJ1-2; D not certain. CDR3 length: 15 residues. In germline, CDR1 is MDHEN, CDR2 SYDVKM. V gave up 1 base and J gave up 0 bases, with 9 bases separating them. The CDR3 bases are TGTGCCAGCAGTTTATTGAGGGAAGCTAACTATGGCTACACCTTC. Translation gives CASSLLREANYGYTF.